This T cell receptor beta chain was retrieved from a study of cytomegalovirus exposure and HLA in healthy donors (dated by TCRdb to about 2017). For the wider study: In an earlier analysis of approximately 500 of the donors, about 260 Gb of sequence data and 120 million or so unique TCR beta sequences from roughly 200 million T cells were reported. About 320 gigabases of sequencing data and roughly 90 million unique TCR sequences were included in an early release covering about 700 HLA-typed donors. Of the roughly 420 genotyped donors, less than 85% were placed in the genetic ancestry cluster associated with self-reported Caucasian donors. The study aimed to test whether cataloging public T cell receptors could reveal signatures of past pathogen exposure. Using immunosequencing, the study profiled T cell repertoires from some 670 subjects and related those repertoires to cytomegalovirus serostatus. A separate validation cohort of roughly 130 different subjects was used in addition to the roughly 670-subject first cohort. The study combined high-throughput TCR immunosequencing, statistical association of individual TCRs with disease status, and machine learning to predict cytomegalovirus infection status. A later analysis re-examined previously published TCR beta repertoires from about 700 donors and added high-resolution HLA genotyping to investigate patterns of TCR occurrence. The later analysis used no new phenotypic data to find candidate immune exposures, relying instead on TCR beta sequences and their occurrence across donors. In an earlier analysis of 500 to 650 of the donors, high-throughput TCR beta sequencing was used to judge whether each TCR beta V gene segment behaved as functional or pseudogenic. Donor age, sex, ethnicity and CMV serostatus were compiled together with the repertoire data. In a later genetic analysis, genome-wide SNP genotypes for about 65% of the roughly 670 donors were used, and that subset was treated as a discovery cohort. Every discovery cohort repertoire had been produced on one sequencing platform. Both class I and class II loci were covered by HLA typing, at four-digit resolution. Typing coverage varied by locus: roughly 629-640 donors for A, B, C, DRB1 and DQB1; about 520 for DQA1; some 610 for DPA1; more than 450 for DPB1. Four or five DR-DQ haplotypes were handled as single units for association and clustering because linkage in the cohort was strong. Among about 360 genotyped donors of the cohort, an average of around 240,000 unique TCR beta nucleotide sequences were sequenced per donor, around 20% of them non-productive.

Libraries were constructed by the immunoSEQ multiplex PCR assay. For the multiplex PCR, a mixture combining 60 forward primers for TCR Vbeta segments and 13 reverse primers for TCR Jbeta segments was used. The CDR3 region of rearranged TCR beta genes was amplified from genomic DNA with a multiplex PCR assay. Amplified TCR beta libraries were sequenced as 87-base-pair reads on the Illumina HiSeq System. From the authors' description of their analysis: A later analysis counted approximately 76 million unique TCR beta chains across the 650 to 700 repertoires, and 9.5 million to 11 million of these chains were shared by at least two donors. To remove PCR and sequencing errors, raw reads were error-corrected and collapsed into unique sequences using a nearest-neighbor algorithm that merged closely related sequences. V, D and J gene segments were assigned by aligning CDR3 sequences to IMGT reference sequences. For a sequence to be retained, at least a six-nucleotide match to both a V gene segment and a J gene segment was required. A rearrangement was called productive if the CDR3 had no stop codons and remained in frame with V and J, and every other rearrangement was called non-productive. Following IMGT convention, CDR3 was defined as the stretch from the second conserved V-encoded cysteine up to the conserved J-encoded phenylalanine. The earlier analysis of 587 of the donors excluded sequences that lacked an unambiguous match to a single V gene segment. An earlier analysis of around 600 of the donors classified V segments as functional when productive rearrangements were above 56.7% and as segregating when the standard deviation between donors was above 5%. A statistical classification framework was developed to diagnose cytomegalovirus status using the catalog of TCR beta chain sequences. V and J gene assignment, in a later analysis, came from comparing TCR nucleotide sequences with IMGT/GENE-DB human TR gene sequences. In a later analysis, CDR3 sequences and most-parsimonious VDJ recombination scenarios were assigned using the TCRdist pipeline. A later analysis defined each TCR beta chain by its CDR3 amino acid sequence plus V-gene family, and excluded reads lacking a unique V-gene family. As a way to deal with suspected cross-contamination and a sequencing artifact, a later analysis dropped 640 or so nucleotide sequences that were highly shared and had low generation probability. For each public chain, a later analysis derived a clonal expansion index from normalized ranks of inferred template counts within each repertoire. In a later analysis, generation probabilities were computed using a VDJ recombination model fitted to out-of-frame rearrangements, and the results were checked against IGoR. In a later analysis, hypergeometric tests were used to score TCR-TCR, TCR-HLA and TCR-CMV co-occurrence, with a repertoire-size bias correction applied to TCR pairs. In a later analysis, false discovery rates were estimated by permuting HLA or CMV assignments 20 times. In a later analysis, co-occurring TCRs were grouped using DBSCAN, with TCRdist sequence similarity added in when clustering inside HLA-allele-positive subsets. Repertoires with fewer than 30,000 or more than 120,000 public chains were left out of co-occurrence clustering, as were a handful of repertoires with anomalous nucleotide sharing. TCRdb limited this immuneACCESS table to in-frame rearrangements with V and J called. A share of clones is missing; checked studies link under half to unresolved V genes, and the rest is unexplained. From that table come the V and J calls and clone size; the DNA was used to work out D and trimming. For this sample there are 100,000 to 150,000 clones; approximately 80% appear just once. Of the sample, approximately 3.9% is held by the ten largest clones.

Per the germline V gene, MNHNS is the CDR1 and SASEGT is the CDR2. Trimming leaves V shorter by 2 bases and J shorter by 2 bases, with the junction holding 6 bases beyond the gene matches. The CDR3, from cysteine to phenylalanine, totals 16 residues. Left in the record is the CDR3 DNA by itself, 48 bases read in frame from the first base. The cohort consisted of some 730 healthy bone marrow donors. At the time of sampling, all cohort members were nominally healthy, though unrecorded immune exposures were likely present. The donor was CMV seronegative and belonged to the group of under 400 seronegative cohort members. Every donor gave a peripheral blood sample, and the peripheral blood mononuclear cells from that sample were used for TCR beta sequencing. Genomic DNA was extracted from the blood cell samples with the Qiagen DNeasy Blood Extraction Kit. Beyond this particular receptor, the publication reports: In a later analysis, HLA-associated TCR beta chains showed more clonal expansion and lower generation probabilities than non-associated chains that were equally common. In this cohort, only TCR beta chains were sequenced, and detectable features were limited by the absence of alpha or paired-chain data. In both the original and validation cohorts, the classifier was reported to diagnose cytomegalovirus status with high specificity and sensitivity. In a later genetic analysis, fewer N-insertions in productive TCRs were reported among donors in an Asian-associated ancestry cluster than the approximately 630-donor mean. According to a later analysis, parvovirus B19, influenza, CMV and Epstein-Barr virus appeared linked to several top co-occurrence clusters. The study listed around 160 TCR beta chains as associated with cytomegalovirus. For the cohort, immune exposure information was limited to CMV serostatus. A later analysis found that most CMV-associated TCR beta chains appeared HLA-restricted, with HLA associations seemingly driven largely by CMV exposure. In a later analysis, the rate of TCR association differed among HLA loci, with DRB1 alleles having the most associated TCRs and HLA-C alleles having the fewest. While some public TCRs were present in many individuals, most TCR sequences turned up only very rarely across donors. An earlier analysis of several hundred of the donors showed that most TCR beta V segments appeared in productive rearrangements either about 90% or about 30% of the time, which broadly matched IMGT annotations. Some IMGT-functional V segments, including TRBV6-2 and TRBV6-3, could not be distinguished by the 87-base-pair reads and were therefore excluded. A further reported finding was that TCR beta sequences accurately predicted the HLA-A and HLA-B alleles for most subjects in the first cohort. The sequencing pipeline was judged likely to have produced a cluster of highly shared sequence variants as a technical artifact. HLA typing was unavailable for some donors at each locus, so association tests used only the typed subset. About 17 rarely observed V segments, including chromosome 9 orphons, were excluded from the earlier analysis of several hundred of the donors because counts were too low. At a false discovery rate of 0.05, a later analysis linked around 15,000 TCR beta sequences to specific HLA alleles. Linkage disequilibrium might explain the correlated functional status among segregating V segments, but an unknown experimental factor could not be ruled out. When HLA alleles, especially DR and DQ, strongly co-occurred, TCR associations were difficult to assign to individual alleles. It was suggested by the authors that the approach could potentially be generalized to other disease states and immunological phenotypes. A later genetic analysis associated a missense DCLRE1C variant with V-gene and J-gene trimming of TCR beta chains, and an independent cohort replicated the association. Roughly uniform sequencing depth across donors was assumed in presence/absence analyses, although this assumption may not hold. Three of the identified cytomegalovirus-associated TCR beta chains were confirmed in vitro to be specific for cytomegalovirus antigens.

Note on this clone: The antigen it recognizes is unknown. No base quality information exists; no much larger clone differs at one position.

The receptor comes from a man between 40 and 49 years old in good health and CMV-seronegative. The sample comprised PBMCs. The chain is encoded by TRBV6-1 joined to TRBJ1-3, with 7 middle bases fitting TRBD1. The DNA is as follows: TGTGCCAGCAGTGAATACCGACAGGGCCCTGGAAACACCATATATTTT. This is translated as CASSEYRQGPGNTIYF.